This T cell receptor beta chain was obtained from a study of blood T cell repertoires in COVID-19. This table comes from immunoSEQ multiplex PCR, and its TCRdb copy is limited to in-frame clones, with some not included. Among over 85,000 clones listed, approximately 86% were seen once. Germline V gives CDR1 SGDLS, CDR2 YYNGEE. This CDR3 is 15 amino acids long. V was shortened by 0 bases and J by 7 bases, with 16 bases between the two germline ends. This TCR was recovered from a man aged 60-69 years with acute or convalescent COVID-19. The chain employs TRBV9 and TRBJ1-2, with D maybe TRBD1 (6 bases). The sample comprised peripheral blood. The CDR3 is CASSVADSPIRGYTF. CDR3 DNA sequence: TGTGCCAGCAGCGTAGCGGACAGCCCTATCCGTGGCTACACCTTC.